This T cell receptor (beta chain) is from a study of cytomegalovirus exposure and HLA in healthy donors. General study findings and limits: A later analysis found common viral pathogens apparently linked to several of the most significant clusters.

Amplification used 60 Vbeta primers and 13 Jbeta primers. Generated by immunoSEQ multiplex PCR, the TCRdb table keeps only in-frame clones and is missing some. This sample has over 90,000 clones; approximately 79% occur once, and the top ten carry around a fifth. To note about this clone: What it recognizes is unknown. A read error may produce the germline difference seen at one junction end.

Whereas donors were nominally healthy upon sampling, unrecorded immune exposures were probable. Looked up from germline, CDR1 is SSHAT and CDR2 is FNYEAQ (reference sequence). This CDR3 is built from 17 residues. The genes are TRBV7-7 and TRBJ2-7; 8 nucleotides line up with TRBD1. This clonotype originated in a woman aged 60-75 years in good health and CMV-seropositive. The sequencing sample was made of PBMCs. The CDR3 DNA sequence: TGTGCTAGCAGCTTAGTGGGAAAGGACAGGGAAGGTTACGAGCAGTACTTC. It is translated as CASSLVGKDREGYEQYF.